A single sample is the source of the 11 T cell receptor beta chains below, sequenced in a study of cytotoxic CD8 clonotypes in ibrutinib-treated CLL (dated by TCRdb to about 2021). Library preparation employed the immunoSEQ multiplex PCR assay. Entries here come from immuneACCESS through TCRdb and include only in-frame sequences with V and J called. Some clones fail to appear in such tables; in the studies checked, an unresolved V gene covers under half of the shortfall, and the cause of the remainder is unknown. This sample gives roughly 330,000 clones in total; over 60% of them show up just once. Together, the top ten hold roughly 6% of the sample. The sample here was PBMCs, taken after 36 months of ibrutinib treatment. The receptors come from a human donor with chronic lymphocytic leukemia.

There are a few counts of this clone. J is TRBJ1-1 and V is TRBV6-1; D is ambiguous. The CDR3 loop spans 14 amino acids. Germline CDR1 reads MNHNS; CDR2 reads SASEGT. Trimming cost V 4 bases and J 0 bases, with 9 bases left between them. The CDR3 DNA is TGTGCCAGCAGTGCCGAAGGACTGAACACTGAAGCTTTCTTT. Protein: CASSAEGLNTEAFF.

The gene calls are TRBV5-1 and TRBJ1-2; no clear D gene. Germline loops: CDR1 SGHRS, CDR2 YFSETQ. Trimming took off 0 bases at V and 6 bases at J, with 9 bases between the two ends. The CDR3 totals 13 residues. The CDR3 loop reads CASSLDWLNGYTF. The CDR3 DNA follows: TGCGCCAGCAGCTTGGATTGGCTAAATGGCTACACCTTC.

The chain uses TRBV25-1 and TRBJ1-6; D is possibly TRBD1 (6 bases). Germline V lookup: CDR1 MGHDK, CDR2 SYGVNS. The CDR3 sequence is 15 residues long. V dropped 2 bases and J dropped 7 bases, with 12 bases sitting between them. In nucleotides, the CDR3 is TGTGCCAGCAGTGAAATGGCAGGGGTCAATTCACCCCTCCACTTT. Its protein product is CASSEMAGVNSPLHF. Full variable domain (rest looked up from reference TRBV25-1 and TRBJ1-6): EADIYQTPRYLVIGTGKKITLECSQTMGHDKMYWYQQDPGMELHLIHYSYGVNSTEKGDLSSESTVSRIRTEHFPLTLESARPSHTSQYLCASSEMAGVNSPLHFGNGTRLTVT.

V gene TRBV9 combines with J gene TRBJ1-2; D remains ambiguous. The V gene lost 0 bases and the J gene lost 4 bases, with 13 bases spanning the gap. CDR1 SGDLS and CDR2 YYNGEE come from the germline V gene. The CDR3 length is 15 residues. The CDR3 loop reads CASSVDSTSSYGYTF. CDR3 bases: TGTGCCAGCAGCGTAGACAGCACTTCTAGCTATGGCTACACCTTC.

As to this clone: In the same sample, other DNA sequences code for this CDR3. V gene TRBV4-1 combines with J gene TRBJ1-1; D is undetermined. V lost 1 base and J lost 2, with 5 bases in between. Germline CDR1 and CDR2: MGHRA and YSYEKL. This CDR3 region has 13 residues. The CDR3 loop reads CASSQGPNTEAFF. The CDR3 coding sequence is TGCGCCAGCAGCCAAGGGCCCAACACTGAAGCTTTCTTT.

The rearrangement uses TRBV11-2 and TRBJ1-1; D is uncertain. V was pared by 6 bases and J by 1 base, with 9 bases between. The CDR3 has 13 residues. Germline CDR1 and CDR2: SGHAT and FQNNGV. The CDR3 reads CASSRTANTEAFF. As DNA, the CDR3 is TGTGCCAGCAGTCGAACAGCGAACACTGAAGCTTTCTTT.

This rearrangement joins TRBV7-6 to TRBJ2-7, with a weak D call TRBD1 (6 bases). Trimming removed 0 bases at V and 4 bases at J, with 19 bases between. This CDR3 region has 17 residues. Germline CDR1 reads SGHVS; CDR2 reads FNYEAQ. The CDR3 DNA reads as TGTGCCAGCAGCTTAGCTAAAACAGGGAAGAGGGAATACGAGCAGTACTTC. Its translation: CASSLAKTGKREYEQYF.

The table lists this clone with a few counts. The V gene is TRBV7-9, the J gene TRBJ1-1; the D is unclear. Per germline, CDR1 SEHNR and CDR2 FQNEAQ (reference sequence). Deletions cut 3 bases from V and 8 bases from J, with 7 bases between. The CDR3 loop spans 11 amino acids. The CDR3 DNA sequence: TGTGCCAGCAGCTTTGGGAGGGAAGCTTTCTTT. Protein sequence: CASSFGREAFF.

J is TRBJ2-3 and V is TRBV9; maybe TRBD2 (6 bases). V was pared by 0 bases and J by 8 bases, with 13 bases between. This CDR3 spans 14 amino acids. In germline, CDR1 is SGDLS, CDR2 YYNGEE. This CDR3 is CASSVGGGTGTQYF. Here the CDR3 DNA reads TGTGCCAGCAGCGTAGGTGGAGGGACCGGTACGCAGTATTTT.

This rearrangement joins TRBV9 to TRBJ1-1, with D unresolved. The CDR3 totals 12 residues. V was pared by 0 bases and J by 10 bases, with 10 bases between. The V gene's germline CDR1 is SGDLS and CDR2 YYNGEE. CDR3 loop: CASSVVPSGAFF. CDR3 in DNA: TGTGCCAGCAGCGTAGTTCCTTCGGGAGCTTTCTTT.

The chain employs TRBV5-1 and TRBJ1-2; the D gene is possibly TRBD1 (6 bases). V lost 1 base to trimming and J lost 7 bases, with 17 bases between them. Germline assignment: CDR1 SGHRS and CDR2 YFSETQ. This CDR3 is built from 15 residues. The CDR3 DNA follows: TGCGCCAGCAGCTTGTTGCGGGGGGGCCTAGGTGGCTACACCTTC. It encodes CASSLLRGGLGGYTF.